This T cell receptor beta chain comes out of a study of blood T cell repertoires in COVID-19. How the authors handled the data: Scientists estimated how many nucleated cells there were by amplifying reference gene primers. The assay was immunoSEQ multiplex PCR, and TCRdb's table has in-frame clones only and misses some. V, J and clone size were drawn from that table, and D and trimming were deduced from the DNA. The sample has roughly 250,000 clones, about 87% seen once. The sequencing sample was made of peripheral blood. This sequence was found in a man between 60 and 70 years old who had recovered from COVID-19.

This chain's CDR3 is CASSIGTGGSKSGNTIYF. CDR3 in DNA: TGTGCCAGTAGTATCGGGACAGGGGGTTCGAAGTCTGGAAACACCATATATTTT. The rearrangement uses TRBV19 and TRBJ1-3; 11 bases fit TRBD1. Germline V CDR1 and CDR2: LNHDA, SQIVND (reference sequence). V shed 3 bases and J 1 base; nucleotides not matched to a gene: 8. The CDR3 is 18 residues long.